The 23 T cell receptor beta chains presented below share a single source sample, sequenced in a study of beta chain features in type 1 diabetes. The investigators reverse transcribed all of the isolated RNA, so they sequenced expressed TCRB transcripts. Profiled with immunoSEQ multiplex PCR; TCRdb holds only in-frame clones, not every one. The sample carries about 900,000 clones, about a sixth recorded once. The sample consisted of naive CD4+ T cells from blood. Source of these receptors: a woman under 30 in good health.

On this clone itself: Additional DNA sequences in this sample encode the identical CDR3. The chain combines TRBV15 with TRBJ2-7; D is possibly TRBD1 (5 bases). This CDR3 is built from 14 residues. Trimming stripped 0 bases from V and 4 bases from J, with 10 bases between. Germline lookup yields CDR1 LNHNV and CDR2 YYDKDF (reference sequence). The CDR3 DNA reads TGTGCCACCAGCAGAGATAGGGGCCCTTACGAGCAGTACTTC. As protein: CATSRDRGPYEQYF.

This clone has only a few counts. This chain connects TRBV9 to TRBJ2-7; tentatively, D is TRBD1 or TRBD2 (5 bases each). CDR1 and CDR2 (germline): SGDLS, YYNGEE. Deletions cut 5 bases from V and 0 bases from J, with 15 bases between. The CDR3 covers 15 residues. Here the CDR3 reads CASSRDPRSSYEQYF. The CDR3 DNA reads TGTGCCAGCAGTCGGGACCCGAGGAGCTCCTACGAGCAGTACTTC.

The chain couples TRBV19 to TRBJ1-5; possible D gene TRBD1, 5 bases. CDR1 LNHDA and CDR2 SQIVND come from the germline V gene (reference sequence). V dropped 5 bases and J dropped 6 bases, with 17 bases sitting between them. The CDR3 loop spans 15 amino acids. Written as DNA, the CDR3 is TGTGCCAGTAGTGAACCAGGGACCGGACGTCAGCCCCAGCATTTT. Its translation is CASSEPGTGRQPQHF.

The chain combines TRBV4-3 with TRBJ1-5; the D is unclear. The V gene lost 4 bases and the J gene lost 3 bases, with 13 bases spanning the gap. This CDR3 comprises 15 residues. Germline loops: CDR1 LGHNA, CDR2 YSLEER. CDR3: CASSPTHATNQPQHF. The CDR3, as DNA: TGCGCCAGCAGCCCCACCCATGCTACCAATCAGCCCCAGCATTTT.

In its sample, this clone was seen a few times. The CDR3 nucleotides are TGTGCCGCGAGCTCCGGGGTGGAGACCCAGTACTTC. This codes for CAASSGVETQYF. This rearrangement joins TRBV7-9 to TRBJ2-5; D may be TRBD2 (5 bases). V lost 11 bases and J 5 bases, leaving 15 bases between the germline ends. Germline V gene lookup returns CDR1 SEHNR and CDR2 FQNEAQ (reference sequence). This CDR3 is 12 amino acids long.

The J gene is TRBJ1-6, the V gene TRBV2, with D perhaps matching TRBD1 (6 bases). The CDR3 totals 12 residues. With 6 bases removed from V and 9 bases from J, the gap between germline ends came to 9 bases. The germline V gene encodes CDR1 SNHLY and CDR2 FYNNEI. Here the CDR3 reads CASRARGSPLHF. The CDR3 nucleotides are TGTGCCAGCAGAGCCAGGGGTTCACCCCTCCACTTT.

This clone was observed a handful of times. The J gene is TRBJ1-1, the V gene TRBV29-1, with D uncertain. Trimming stripped 3 bases from V and 6 bases from J, with 14 bases between. The germline V gene encodes CDR1 SQVTM and CDR2 ANQGSEA. There are 13 residues in the CDR3. CDR3 coding DNA: TGCAGCGTTGATACCGCCCCGGGCGCTGAAGCTTTCTTT. As protein: CSVDTAPGAEAFF.

This clone turned up a few times. This chain connects TRBV27 to TRBJ1-5; D is possibly TRBD1 (6 bases). The germline V and J ends were trimmed by 5 bases and 7 bases, with 15 bases remaining between them. The germline V gene encodes CDR1 MNHEY and CDR2 SMNVEV (reference sequence). The CDR3 length is 14 residues. In nucleotides, the CDR3 is TGTGCCAGCAGTCGAGGGGGGGGCGTACAGCCCCAGCATTTT. It translates to CASSRGGGVQPQHF.

The J gene is TRBJ1-5, the V gene TRBV6-1, with D uncertain. The V end was cut by 7 bases, the J end by 7 bases, with 17 bases between. The CDR3 loop spans 14 amino acids. In germline, CDR1 is MNHNS, CDR2 SASEGT. CDR3 bases: TGTGCCAGCACTGGAGGAGTAGATTTCCAGCCCCAGCATTTT. Translated, it gives CASTGGVDFQPQHF.

This clone was observed a handful of times. The chain has TRBV7-8 and TRBJ2-1, with TRBD1 matching 10 bases. The V gene's germline CDR1 is SGHVS and CDR2 FQNEAQ. The CDR3 consists of 17 residues. With V trimmed by 4 bases and J by 0 bases, 6 bases remained unmatched. CDR3: CASSSGTGASSYNEQFF. The CDR3 bases are TGTGCCAGCAGCTCCGGGACAGGGGCGAGCTCCTACAATGAGCAGTTCTTC.

The chain recombines TRBV15 with TRBJ2-4; D may correspond to TRBD1 or TRBD2 (5 bases each). Per germline, CDR1 LNHNV and CDR2 YYDKDF (reference sequence). Trimming shortened V by 6 bases and J by 6 bases, and 15 bases separated the two germline ends. The CDR3 spans 14 residues. CDR3 residues: CATRTAGSGNIQYF. In DNA form, the CDR3 reads TGTGCCACCAGGACTGCAGGGAGCGGAAACATTCAGTACTTC.

This clone was observed once. This specimen includes other DNA sequences encoding the same CDR3. This rearrangement joins TRBV7-2 to TRBJ2-5; D not resolved. CDR3 length: 14 residues. Per germline, CDR1 SGHTA and CDR2 FQGNSA. V was trimmed by 3 bases and J by 0 bases, leaving 8 bases between them. DNA for the CDR3: TGTGCCAGCAGCTTGCGAGGAGACCAAGAGACCCAGTACTTC. This codes for CASSLRGDQETQYF.

There are a few counts of this clone. The gene calls are TRBV4-3 and TRBJ2-7; D may be TRBD2 (6 bases). The CDR3 covers 15 residues. CDR1 and CDR2 (germline): LGHNA, YSLEER. Trimming took 0 bases from V and 3 from J, leaving 12 bases between them. The CDR3 DNA follows: TGCGCCAGCAGCCAAGATAGGAGGGAAGGCTACGAGCAGTACTTC. The encoded protein is CASSQDRREGYEQYF.

This clone occurred a few times. The CDR3 DNA follows: TGCAGCGTTTCAGGGGGGGCGGTGGGGCAACTTAACTATGGCTACACCTTC. Its protein product is CSVSGGAVGQLNYGYTF. The gene calls are TRBV29-1 and TRBJ1-2; 7 nucleotides match TRBD1. The CDR3 is 17 amino acids. The J segment lost 1 base and the V segment lost 5 bases, leaving 16 bases of the junction unmatched. CDR1 SQVTM and CDR2 ANQGSEA come from the germline V gene.

This chain connects TRBV4-2 to TRBJ2-3; 10 bases match TRBD1. This CDR3 contains 20 residues. Germline V gene sequence: CDR1 LGHNA, CDR2 YNFKEQ. V lost 4 bases and J lost 5; bases outside the gene matches: 21. This chain's CDR3 is CASSPRGQGMSGGTRDTQYF. The DNA for the CDR3 is TGTGCCAGCAGCCCTCGGGGACAGGGGATGTCAGGGGGTACACGAGATACGCAGTATTTT.

This clone was counted once. Other DNA sequences in this specimen translate into the identical CDR3. The chain links TRBV9 to TRBJ2-5; D is possibly TRBD1 (6 bases). The V gene lost 0 bases and the J gene lost 5 bases, with 8 bases spanning the gap. Per germline, CDR1 SGDLS and CDR2 YYNGEE. There are 13 residues in the CDR3. This CDR3 is CASSVDRAETQYF. CDR3 coding DNA: TGTGCCAGCAGCGTAGACAGGGCGGAGACCCAGTACTTC.

The rearrangement uses TRBV6-5 and TRBJ1-5; D is unresolved. Germline assignment: CDR1 MNHEY and CDR2 SVGAGI. This CDR3 is 14 amino acids long. Between the trimmed V and J ends, which lost 0 bases and 9 bases, there was a span of 12 bases. This CDR3 reads CASSYSTAAWPQHF. The DNA of the CDR3 is TGTGCCAGCAGTTACTCGACGGCTGCGTGGCCCCAGCATTTT.

The chain's CDR3 is CASIPGNTGELFF. CDR3 DNA: TGTGCCAGCATTCCGGGGAACACCGGGGAGCTGTTTTTT. The chain links TRBV14 to TRBJ2-2; D not certain. Between the trimmed V and J ends, which lost 7 bases and 1 base, there was a span of 7 bases. This CDR3 is built from 13 residues. The germline V gene has CDR1 SGHDN and CDR2 FVKESK.

The chain couples TRBV11-2 to TRBJ1-5; D is uncertain. The CDR3 runs 15 residues. Per the germline V gene, CDR1 is SGHAT and CDR2 is FQNNGV. Deletions cut 3 bases from V and 4 bases from J, with 13 bases between. The CDR3 DNA reads TGTGCCAGCAGCTTTTCAGGCGGCGGGAATCAGCCCCAGCATTTT. It yields the protein CASSFSGGGNQPQHF.

This clone was seen a handful of times. This chain's CDR3 is CASSSPGQGLGTQYF. Here the CDR3 DNA reads TGTGCCAGCAGCTCGCCGGGACAGGGTTTGGGTACGCAGTATTTT. This chain connects TRBV28 to TRBJ2-3; 9 positions agree with TRBD1. V was clipped by 6 bases and J by 8 bases; unmatched bases: 12. The CDR3 spans 15 residues. The germline V gene has CDR1 MDHEN and CDR2 SYDVKM.

This sequence joins TRBV28 and TRBJ2-6; the match to TRBD1 covers 8 bases. The CDR3 covers 17 residues. CDR1 MDHEN and CDR2 SYDVKM come from the germline V gene. J was trimmed by 1 base and V by 9 bases; bases with no gene match: 11. The CDR3 DNA sequence: TGTGCCAGTGAGACAGGGGCCTCTGATTCTGGGGCCAACGTCCTGACTTTC. Its protein product is CASETGASDSGANVLTF.

A few counts support this clone. The CDR3 reads CASSKASGTINIQYF. DNA for the CDR3: TGTGCCAGTAGTAAGGCTAGCGGGACGATAAACATTCAGTACTTC. V gene TRBV19 combines with J gene TRBJ2-4; 9 positions agree with TRBD2. With 4 bases clipped from V and 6 bases from J, the junction kept 7 bases outside the gene matches. The germline V gene has CDR1 LNHDA and CDR2 SQIVND (reference sequence). CDR3 size: 15 residues.

There are a few counts of this clone. The V and J genes are TRBV6-6 and TRBJ2-1; perhaps TRBD2 as D (6 bases). The CDR3 extends over 15 amino acids. Germline-derived CDR1 and CDR2 are MNHNY and SVGAGI (reference sequence). The V end was cut by 6 bases, the J end by 10 bases, with 22 bases between. CDR3 coding DNA: TGTGCCAGCAGGCCCTCCTTCCTAGCGATCGGAGAGCAGTTCTTC. Encoded protein: CASRPSFLAIGEQFF.